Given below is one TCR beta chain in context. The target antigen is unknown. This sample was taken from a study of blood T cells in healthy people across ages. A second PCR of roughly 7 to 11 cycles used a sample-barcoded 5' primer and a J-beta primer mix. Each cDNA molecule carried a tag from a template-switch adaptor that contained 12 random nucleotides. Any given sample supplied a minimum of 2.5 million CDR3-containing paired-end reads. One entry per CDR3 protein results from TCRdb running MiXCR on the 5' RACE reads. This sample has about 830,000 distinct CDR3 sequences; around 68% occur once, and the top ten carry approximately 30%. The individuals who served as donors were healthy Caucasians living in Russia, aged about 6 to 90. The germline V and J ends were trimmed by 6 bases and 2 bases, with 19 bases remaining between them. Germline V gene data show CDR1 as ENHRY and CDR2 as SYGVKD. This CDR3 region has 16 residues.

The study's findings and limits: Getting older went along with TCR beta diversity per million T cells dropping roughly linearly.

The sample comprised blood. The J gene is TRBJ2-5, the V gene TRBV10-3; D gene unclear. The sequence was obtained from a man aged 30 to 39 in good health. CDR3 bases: TGTGCCATCAGCCCCTCTAACGGAGCCGCTCAAGAGACCCAGTACTTC. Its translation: CAISPSNGAAQETQYF.